What follows is one T cell receptor (beta chain) and its context. This clonotype was observed at least ten times. Its cognate antigen has yet to be identified. Within one base of it there is no much larger clone, and no base qualities were kept. CDR1 is given as MGHRA and CDR2 as YSYEKL, both from the germline V gene. The CDR3 runs 15 residues from the cysteine to the phenylalanine. Just the 45-base CDR3 DNA is kept, in frame starting at base 1. V has 8 bases trimmed and J has 3 bases trimmed; junction bases matching no gene number 7. This record comes from a study of T-cell reconstitution after alpha-beta-depleted transplantation in children (dated by TCRdb to 2016 to 2018). Regarding the study in general: The study quantitatively tracked T-cell immune reconstitution after TCRalphabeta/CD19-depleted allogeneic hematopoietic cell transplantation in children using TCR repertoire profiling. General findings and caveats noted by the study authors: Hyperexpanded clone frequencies declined over subsequent months; after one year, T-cell counts and TCRbeta diversity were mostly attributed to newly produced T cells. In some patients, high TCRbeta diversity at day 60 was attributed to recipient T cells and intrathymic progenitors that had survived conditioning. Apparently early alphabetaT-cell count recovery about two months after transplant reportedly relied on only several hundred rapidly expanded clones derived from non-depleted graft cells.

The library relied on PCR. TCRdb names Illumina HiSeq 2500 as the instrument used. To normalize quantification of the TCRbeta repertoire, the TCR libraries were built with molecular barcoding that relied on unique molecular identifiers. The public reads were quality trimmed at Q25 with fastp and then assembled into clones with MiXCR by TCRdb, keeping productive beta chains. Rows matching on CDR3 protein sequence are summarized as one entry with the most common DNA and genes. The sample records 90,000 to 100,000 distinct CDR3 sequences, 23% of which are singletons. Over 20% of the sample is held by the ten biggest clonotypes. Per the publication, the treatment or condition label means: allogeneic hematopoietic cell transplantation with graft depleted of TCRalphabeta T cells and CD19 B cells. TCRalphabeta/CD19-depleted allogeneic hematopoietic cell grafts were given to the transplant recipients, all of whom were children.

The source is a boy aged 2 to 10 with acute lymphoblastic leukemia, due to receive a stem cell transplant. The material was PBMCs, obtained before TCRalphabeta/CD19-depleted stem cell transplant. The rearrangement joined TRBV4-1 to TRBJ1-5; 10 middle bases align to TRBD1. The DNA is TGCGCCAGCGCCCCGGGACAGGGGTCCAATCAGCCCCAGCATTTT. Translated, it reads CASAPGQGSNQPQHF.